These 21 T cell receptor beta chains came from one sample sequenced in a study of CD8+ T cells in alopecia areata. The authors extracted RNA and reverse transcribed it into cDNA as the sequencing template. Profiling relied on immunoSEQ multiplex PCR, and the TCRdb table lists in-frame clones only, not all of them. The data show 120,000 or so clones, roughly 66% seen once. Sequenced: CD4+ T cells sorted from blood. These TCRs come from a human donor in good health.

The V gene is TRBV29-1, the J gene TRBJ1-1; D gene ambiguous. Trimming removed 3 bases from V and 7 bases from J, with 9 bases in between. Germline CDR1 is SQVTM and CDR2 is ANQGSEA. The CDR3 runs 11 residues. In DNA form, the CDR3 reads TGCAGCGTTGACCCAGCGGGTGAAGCTTTCTTT. Its protein product is CSVDPAGEAFF. The full variable domain, with the rest looked up from reference TRBV29-1 and TRBJ1-1, is SAVISQKPSRDICQRGTSLTIQCQVDSQVTMMFWYRQQPGQSLTLIATANQGSEATYESGFVIDKFPISRPNLTFSTLTVSNMSPEDSSIYLCSVDPAGEAFFGQGTRLTVV.

The chain combines TRBV10-3 with TRBJ2-4; the D call may be TRBD1 or TRBD2 (6 bases each). V was shortened by 3 bases and J by 3 bases, with 12 bases between the two germline ends. Germline V lookup: CDR1 ENHRY, CDR2 SYGVKD. This CDR3 region has 15 residues. CDR3: CAISEGGHLKNIQYF. CDR3 bases: TGTGCCATCAGTGAAGGGGGGCACCTCAAAAACATTCAGTACTTC.

This clone was observed a few times. The gene calls are TRBV9 and TRBJ2-3; tentative D call: TRBD2 (5 bases). This CDR3 has 15 amino acids. V was shortened by 6 bases and J by 0 bases, with 14 bases between the two germline ends. The germline gives CDR1 SGDLS, CDR2 YYNGEE. The CDR3 loop reads CASTSGGTSTDTQYF. The CDR3, as DNA: TGTGCCAGCACCTCCGGAGGCACCAGCACAGATACGCAGTATTTT. The full variable domain, its missing parts supplied by reference TRBV9 and TRBJ2-3, is DSGVTQTPKHLITATGQRVTLRCSPRSGDLSVYWYQQSLDQGLQFLIQYYNGEERAKGNILERFSAQQFPDLHSELNLSSLELGDSALYFCASTSGGTSTDTQYFGPGTRLTVL.

The chain couples TRBV6-5 to TRBJ1-3, with D perhaps TRBD1 (6 bases). The V gene's germline CDR1 is MNHEY and CDR2 SVGAGI. The CDR3 runs 14 residues. Trimming shortened V by 7 bases and J by 2 bases, and 12 bases separated the two germline ends. CDR3 sequence (DNA): TGTGCCAGCACCAACAGGGCCGCTGGAAACACCATATATTTT. This gives the protein CASTNRAAGNTIYF.

The chain links TRBV6-5 to TRBJ2-7, with 11 bases matching TRBD1. Germline V gene sequence: CDR1 MNHEY, CDR2 SVGAGI. The V and J ends lost 7 bases and 5 bases, in that order; junction bases with no gene match: 10. This CDR3 is 15 amino acids long. CDR3 sequence: CASNPGQGDRHEQYF. The CDR3 coding sequence is TGTGCCAGCAACCCGGGACAGGGGGATCGGCACGAGCAGTACTTC.

Regarding this clone: The sample contains more than one DNA sequence encoding this CDR3. The DNA for the CDR3 is TGCAGCGTTACTGGGACAGTCTATGGCTACACCTTC. Protein sequence: CSVTGTVYGYTF. The chain is built from TRBV29-1 and TRBJ1-2; 7 positions match TRBD1. Germline V CDR1 and CDR2: SQVTM, ANQGSEA. V shed 5 bases, J shed 4 bases, and the junction held 4 bases outside the gene matches. The length of the CDR3 is 12 residues.

The chain combines TRBV19 with TRBJ1-6; 7 positions match TRBD1. With V trimmed by 5 bases and J by 10 bases, 8 bases remained unmatched. The CDR3 has 14 amino acids. The germline V gene encodes CDR1 LNHDA and CDR2 SQIVND (reference sequence). The DNA for the CDR3 is TGTGCCAGTAGTGCGCGACAGGGCGAATCACCCCTCCACTTT. This sequence encodes CASSARQGESPLHF. The complete variable domain, with remaining parts taken from reference TRBV19 and TRBJ1-6, reads DGGITQSPKYLFRKEGQNVTLSCEQNLNHDAMYWYRQDPGQGLRLIYYSQIVNDFQKGDIAEGYSVSREKKESFPLTVTSAQKNPTAFYLCASSARQGESPLHFGNGTRLTVT.

This clone turned up a few times. The CDR3 nucleotides read TGTGCCAGCTCACGACAGGGGGCCTACGAGCAGTACTTC. This codes for CASSRQGAYEQYF. This chain links TRBV18 with TRBJ2-7; 9 positions agree with TRBD1. This CDR3 is 13 amino acids long. CDR1 KGHSH and CDR2 LQKENI come from the germline V gene. Trimming removed 4 bases from V and 2 bases from J; junction bases left unmatched: 0.

The J gene is TRBJ2-7, the V gene TRBV6-1; 8 positions agree with TRBD1. V was clipped by 6 bases and J by 7 bases; unmatched bases: 11. The CDR3 totals 14 residues. Germline values: CDR1 MNHNS, CDR2 SASEGT. The CDR3 sequence: CASREMTGAGEQYF. DNA for the CDR3: TGTGCCAGCAGAGAGATGACAGGGGCGGGAGAGCAGTACTTC.

The chain joins TRBV6-5 to TRBJ2-6; D is possibly TRBD1 (6 bases). The CDR3 is 15 residues long. Germline V gene sequence: CDR1 MNHEY, CDR2 SVGAGI. V was cut by 6 bases and J by 1 base, with 10 bases left in between. The CDR3 sequence is CASRGTGSGANVLTF. Written as DNA, the CDR3 is TGTGCCAGCAGAGGAACAGGGTCTGGGGCCAACGTCCTGACTTTC.

This chain uses TRBV5-4 with TRBJ2-2; TRBD2 might be the D (5 bases). Trimming cost V 4 bases and J 7 bases, with 20 bases left between them. CDR1 and CDR2 (germline): SGHNT, YYREEE (reference sequence). The CDR3 totals 16 residues. CDR3 loop: CASSPAGIGVHGELFF. The CDR3 DNA reads as TGTGCCAGCAGCCCAGCCGGGATCGGGGTTCACGGGGAGCTGTTTTTT.

The genes are TRBV11-2 and TRBJ1-1; D is uncertain. The V end was cut by 2 bases, the J end by 2 bases, with 6 bases between. The germline V gene encodes CDR1 SGHAT and CDR2 FQNNGV. The CDR3 runs to 13 residues. The CDR3 sequence: CASSLWTNTEAFF. The CDR3 coding sequence is TGTGCCAGCAGCTTATGGACCAACACTGAAGCTTTCTTT.

A word on this clone: One end of the junction fails to match germline, which may point to a read error. This sequence joins TRBV19 and TRBJ1-2; D gene unclear. The CDR3 spans 15 residues. The germline V gene has CDR1 LNHDA and CDR2 SQIVND (reference sequence). This CDR3 reads CASSTSGIPDYRYTF. CDR3 DNA sequence: TGTGCCAGCAGCACCTCGGGTATTCCGGACTATCGCTACACCTTC.

This clone was recorded at least ten times. This chain connects TRBV2 to TRBJ1-5; D remains ambiguous. The CDR3 totals 14 residues. Trimming left V 5 bases short and J 0 bases short, with 8 bases between. Germline CDR1 SNHLY, CDR2 FYNNEI. CDR3 loop: CASSRLNSNQPQHF. The CDR3 DNA follows: TGTGCCAGCAGTAGGTTGAATAGCAATCAGCCCCAGCATTTT. Drawing the rest from reference TRBV2 and TRBJ1-5, the complete variable domain is EPEVTQTPSHQVTQMGQEVILRCVPISNHLYFYWYRQILGQKVEFLVSFYNNEISEKSEIFDDQFSVERPDGSNFTLKIRSTKLEDSAMYFCASSRLNSNQPQHFGDGTRLSIL.

The chain links TRBV29-1 to TRBJ1-1, with 8 positions matching TRBD1. The junction had 2 bases not matched to a gene; V was cut back by 4 bases and J by 1 base. This CDR3 region has 13 residues. The germline gives CDR1 SQVTM, CDR2 ANQGSEA. CDR3 loop: CSVAGGTNTEAFF. The CDR3 DNA follows: TGCAGCGTTGCAGGGGGCACGAACACTGAAGCTTTCTTT.

Only a few counts were recorded for this clone. The chain uses TRBV29-1 and TRBJ2-5; the D is unclear. V was cut by 4 bases and J by 1 base, with 10 bases left in between. The length of the CDR3 is 13 residues. From germline, CDR1 is SQVTM and CDR2 ANQGSEA. The CDR3 DNA reads as TGCAGCGTTGCGACCGCGATCCAAGAGACCCAGTACTTC. Translation gives CSVATAIQETQYF.

The chain is built from TRBV30 and TRBJ2-1; D gene unclear. The CDR3 extends over 15 amino acids. In germline, CDR1 is GTSNPN, CDR2 SVGIG (reference sequence). V was trimmed by 4 bases and J by 0 bases, leaving 13 bases between them. The CDR3 protein is CAWKRRDGSYNEQFF. The CDR3 bases are TGTGCCTGGAAACGAAGGGATGGCTCCTACAATGAGCAGTTCTTC. Full variable domain (outside the CDR3, taken from reference TRBV30 and TRBJ2-1): SQTIHQWPATLVQPVGSPLSLECTVEGTSNPNLYWYRQAAGRGLQLLFYSVGIGQISSEVPQNLSASRPQDRQFILSSKKLLLSDSGFYLCAWKRRDGSYNEQFFGPGTRLTVL.

This clone came up once. The chain couples TRBV2 to TRBJ2-2, with D maybe TRBD1 (6 bases). The CDR3 runs to 16 residues. Germline V gene lookup returns CDR1 SNHLY and CDR2 FYNNEI. With 7 bases removed from V and 4 bases from J, the gap between germline ends came to 19 bases. CDR3 region: CASTPQGRRGTGELFF. The CDR3 DNA follows: TGTGCCAGCACGCCGCAGGGGCGCCGGGGCACCGGGGAGCTGTTTTTT.

This sequence joins TRBV27 and TRBJ2-5; possibly TRBD2 for D (5 bases). Deletions cut 2 bases from V and 4 bases from J, with 8 bases between. Germline CDR1 reads MNHEY; CDR2 reads SMNVEV (reference sequence). This CDR3 region has 13 residues. The CDR3: CASSLVGGETQYF. CDR3 DNA sequence: TGTGCCAGCAGTTTAGTCGGAGGAGAGACCCAGTACTTC.

This clone was observed a handful of times. The gene calls are TRBV7-9 and TRBJ1-1; D is ambiguous. Looked up from germline, CDR1 is SEHNR and CDR2 is FQNEAQ (reference sequence). This CDR3 contains 12 residues. Trimming stripped 3 bases from V and 11 bases from J, with 13 bases between. The CDR3 protein is CASSLDGGWAFF. The DNA for the CDR3 is TGTGCCAGCAGCTTGGATGGCGGGTGGGCTTTCTTT. The whole variable domain, remainder taken from reference TRBV7-9 and TRBJ1-1, is DTGVSQNPRHKITKRGQNVTFRCDPISEHNRLYWYRQTLGQGPEFLTYFQNEAQLEKSRLLSDRFSAERPKGSFSTLEIQRTEQGDSAMYLCASSLDGGWAFFGQGTRLTVV.

The V and J genes are TRBV4-1 and TRBJ2-7, with 7 nucleotides matching TRBD1. Losses at the gene ends were 4 bases for V and 4 bases for J; bases not matched to a gene: 19. CDR3 length equals 18 residues. CDR1 MGHRA and CDR2 YSYEKL come from the germline V gene. This CDR3 is CASSRRIEPDRLTYEQYF. DNA of the CDR3: TGCGCCAGCAGCCGACGAATCGAGCCGGACAGGCTTACGTACGAGCAGTACTTC.